The subject of this entry is one TCR beta chain. Antigen unknown. The data were obtained in a study of CD8+CD57+ T cells in acquired aplastic anemia. Study as a whole: DNA per sorted CD4+ or CD8+ sample ranged about 0.18 to 30 ug, averaging roughly 3.3 ug.

This CDR3 spans 14 amino acids. Germline V gene lookup returns CDR1 SGHVS and CDR2 FNYEAQ. Trimming cost V 0 bases and J 2 bases, with 7 bases left between them. Study-wide results and limits: Any difference that existed in CD8+ Simpson's diversity between patients and controls was not significant. A set of roughly 27 CD8+ CDR3 sequences was shared between patients and controls, and these sequences appeared highly expressed in patients.

Investigators profiled TCR beta VDJ and CDR3 from genomic DNA template. TCRdb used MiXCR to reprocess the reads, holding one entry per CDR3 protein. Among about 210,000 distinct CDR3 sequences, 34% were seen once, and the ten largest hold around 1.1%. The chain combines TRBV7-6 with TRBJ2-5; D not certain. The receptor's source is a human donor in good health, serving as a control. What was sequenced was sorted CD4+, CD8+, or CD8+CD57+ T cells (not recorded which) from PBMCs. DNA for the CDR3: TGTGCCAGCAGCTTAGCGGGATATCAAGAGACCCAGTACTTC. It specifies CASSLAGYQETQYF.